Each of the 25 T cell receptor beta chains below was sequenced from the same sample in a study of T-cell reconstitution after alpha-beta-depleted transplantation in children (dated by TCRdb to the mid-2010s). Per the publication, the treatment or condition label means: allogeneic hematopoietic cell transplantation with graft depleted of TCRalphabeta T cells and CD19 B cells. The receptor library was made with PCR. The sequencing machine was an Illumina HiSeq 2500. To normalize quantification of the TCRbeta repertoire, the TCR libraries were built with molecular barcoding that relied on unique molecular identifiers. TCRdb handled the public reads itself, with Q25 trimming in fastp and clone calling in MiXCR, and kept productive beta chains. Rows with a matching CDR3 protein are joined into one entry that keeps the most common DNA and genes. The sample table lists 330,000 or so distinct CDR3 sequences, 10% of them with a count of one. Less than 9% of the sample goes to the ten largest clones.

Sequenced material: PBMCs, taken before TCRalphabeta/CD19-depleted stem cell transplant. The origin of the receptors is a boy younger than two with acute myeloid leukemia, due to receive a stem cell transplant.

There are many counts of this clonotype. The chain couples TRBV20-1 to TRBJ2-5, with 8 bases matching TRBD1. The CDR3 spans 14 residues. CDR1 and CDR2 from the germline V gene are DFQATT and SNEGSKA (reference sequence). The V gene end was trimmed by 4 bases and the J gene end by 4 bases; junction bases not matched to a gene: 8. CDR3: CSATKQGEVETQYF. For the CDR3, the DNA is TGCAGTGCTACCAAACAGGGGGAGGTAGAGACCCAGTACTTC.

This chain links TRBV7-2 with TRBJ1-3; D ambiguous. The CDR3 has 17 amino acids. V gave up 1 base and J gave up 0 bases, with 13 bases separating them. The V gene's germline CDR1 is SGHTA and CDR2 FQGNSA. This CDR3 reads CASSLVSSISSGNTIYF. CDR3 nucleotide sequence: TGTGCCAGCAGCTTAGTTAGCAGCATTTCCTCTGGAAACACCATATATTTT.

Many counts were recorded for this clonotype. This chain links TRBV20-1 with TRBJ1-2, with 7 bases aligning to TRBD1. V lost 1 base, J lost 3 bases, and 8 bases stayed unmatched. Germline CDR1 is DFQATT and CDR2 is SNEGSKA (reference sequence). This CDR3 is built from 15 residues. The CDR3 sequence is CSARVPSTGYYGYTF. The CDR3 DNA follows: TGCAGTGCTAGAGTTCCGTCGACAGGGTACTATGGCTACACCTTC.

In its sample, this clonotype was seen many times. The chain couples TRBV6-2 or TRBV6-3 to TRBJ2-7; 8 bases are shared with TRBD2. The V segment lost 5 bases and the J segment 2 bases; nucleotides outside the gene matches: 2. CDR3 length: 13 amino acids. From germline, CDR1 is MNHEY and CDR2 SVGEGT. The CDR3 protein is CASSSGRTYEQYF. In DNA, the CDR3 is TGTGCCAGCAGTAGCGGGAGAACCTACGAGCAGTACTTC.

This clonotype was observed a single time. The chain has TRBV24-1 and TRBJ2-3; D not certain. Germline V CDR1 and CDR2: KGHDR, SFDVKD. V gave up 4 bases and J gave up 7 bases, with 5 bases separating them. CDR3 length: 11 residues. This chain's CDR3 is CATSDPYTQYF. CDR3 coding DNA: TGTGCCACCAGTGACCCGTATACGCAGTATTTT.

In this sample, this clonotype turned up many times. The CDR3 nucleotides are TGCGCCAGCAGCTTTCAACGGACTAGCGGGAGTGGGCGGAGAGAGACCCAGTACTTC. Translating gives CASSFQRTSGSGRRETQYF. The chain joins TRBV5-1 to TRBJ2-5; 13 positions match TRBD2. V trimming: 2 bases; J trimming: 4 bases; junction bases outside the gene matches: 14. Germline assignment: CDR1 SGHRS and CDR2 YFSETQ. The CDR3 is 19 residues long.

This clonotype was seen many times. The chain employs TRBV5-6 and TRBJ2-1; possibly TRBD1 or TRBD2 for D (5 bases each). The ends were cut back, 2 bases at V and 7 bases at J, with 16 bases in the middle. From germline, CDR1 is SGHDT and CDR2 YYEEEE. The CDR3 runs to 15 residues. DNA for the CDR3: TGTGCCAGCAGCTTCGGGACCTGGTTAAAAAATGAGCAGTTCTTC. It encodes CASSFGTWLKNEQFF.

The table lists this clonotype with many counts. The chain links TRBV29-1 to TRBJ1-4, with a tentative D call TRBD1 (5 bases). The CDR3 length is 13 residues. Germline V lookup: CDR1 SQVTM, CDR2 ANQGSEA. The ends were cut back, 4 bases at V and 10 bases at J, with 16 bases in the middle. CDR3: CSVGGGSGGKLFF. For the CDR3, the DNA is TGCAGCGTTGGCGGGGGTTCGGGCGGAAAACTGTTTTTT.

This clonotype was observed a handful of times. The chain uses TRBV20-1 and TRBJ1-1, with D perhaps TRBD1 (5 bases). The V gene lost 0 bases and the J gene lost 3 bases, with 11 bases spanning the gap. CDR1 DFQATT and CDR2 SNEGSKA come from the germline V gene (reference sequence). The CDR3 spans 14 residues. The CDR3 reads CSARDGGTDTEAFF. For the CDR3, the DNA is TGCAGTGCTAGAGATGGTGGGACGGACACTGAAGCTTTCTTT.

This clonotype turned up a few times. The genes are TRBV19 and TRBJ2-3; D remains unclear. In germline, CDR1 is LNHDA, CDR2 SQIVND (reference sequence). The CDR3 runs to 13 residues. V was trimmed by 3 bases and J by 3 bases, leaving 7 bases between them. Here the CDR3 reads CASSMDGTDTQYF. CDR3 DNA sequence: TGTGCCAGTAGTATGGACGGAACAGATACGCAGTATTTT.

This sequence joins TRBV6-5 and TRBJ2-1; 10 nucleotides line up with TRBD2. The V gene's germline CDR1 is MNHEY and CDR2 SVGAGI. The V segment lost 2 bases and the J segment 5 bases; nucleotides outside the gene matches: 6. The CDR3 is 16 amino acids. The CDR3 DNA is TGTGCCAGCAGTTACGGCCTAGCGGGAGTTGACAATGAGCAGTTCTTC. It is translated as CASSYGLAGVDNEQFF.

This clonotype occurred a few times. The chain has TRBV7-6 and TRBJ2-2; D gene uncertain. The V gene's germline CDR1 is SGHVS and CDR2 FNYEAQ. This CDR3 contains 13 residues. V lost 2 bases to trimming and J lost 6 bases, with 7 bases between them. Here the CDR3 reads CASSLYASGELFF. The CDR3 bases are TGTGCCAGCAGCTTATACGCCTCCGGGGAGCTGTTTTTT.

Details on this clonotype: At one end, the junction sequence differs from germline, possibly due to a read error. CDR3 sequence reads: CASRRRLSGANVPTF. As DNA, the CDR3 is TGCGCCAGCAGGAGGAGGCTCTCTGGGGCCAACGTCCCGACTTTC. The J gene is TRBJ2-6, the V gene TRBV4-3; the D gene could be TRBD1 or TRBD2 (5 bases each). This CDR3 comprises 15 residues. The germline V gene encodes CDR1 LGHNA and CDR2 YSLEER.

A note on this clonotype: A much larger clone is a single base away; this may be a read error. This chain uses TRBV9 with TRBJ2-2, with 9 bases identical to TRBD2. The CDR3 sequence is 16 residues long. V was pared by 4 bases and J by 3 bases, with 7 bases of the junction left unmatched. The germline CDR1 and CDR2 sequences are SGDLS and YYNGEE. The CDR3 spells CASSISGSSYTGELFF. The CDR3 DNA sequence: TGTGCCAGCAGCATTAGCGGGAGCTCGTACACCGGGGAGCTGTTTTTT.

This clonotype was found many times. The CDR3 region has the DNA TGTGCCAGCAGCCTGACACTAGCGGGACACACTCGCACAGATACGCAGTATTTT. Amino acids: CASSLTLAGHTRTDTQYF. This chain joins TRBV3-1 and TRBJ2-3; 10 bases line up with TRBD2. The germline V gene encodes CDR1 LGHDT and CDR2 YNNKEL (reference sequence). V lost 4 bases and J lost 1; bases outside the gene matches: 11. The CDR3 runs 18 residues.

There are many counts of this clonotype. The chain joins TRBV28 to TRBJ1-2; no reliable D call. The CDR3 length is 15 residues. The V end lost 4 bases, the J end lost 4 bases, and 16 bases lay between the germline ends. Germline V gene sequence: CDR1 MDHEN, CDR2 SYDVKM. The CDR3 loop reads CASSSLRASIYGYTF. CDR3 sequence (DNA): TGTGCCAGCAGTTCGCTCCGGGCCTCGATCTATGGCTACACCTTC.

This clonotype came up a few times. The chain joins TRBV28 to TRBJ2-1; D possibly corresponds to TRBD2 (7 bases). The CDR3 contains 16 residues. The ends were cut back, 0 bases at V and 7 bases at J, with 16 bases in the middle. The germline V gene encodes CDR1 MDHEN and CDR2 SYDVKM. CDR3 nucleotide sequence: TGTGCCAGCAGTTTATGGGGGGGGGGCTCGAGGAATGAGCAGTTCTTC. Translation: CASSLWGGGSRNEQFF.

This clonotype occurred many times. CDR3 protein: CASRGDRDTQYF. CDR3 sequence (DNA): TGTGCCAGCAGGGGGGACAGGGATACGCAGTATTTT. The chain joins TRBV12-3 or TRBV12-4 to TRBJ2-3; 8 bases are shared with TRBD1. With 6 bases clipped from V and 6 bases from J, the junction kept 2 bases outside the gene matches. The CDR3 totals 12 residues.

This clonotype was seen ten or more times. An end of the junction does not agree with germline; a read error may underlie this. The chain carries TRBV12-3 or TRBV12-4 and TRBJ2-7; D ambiguous. The CDR3 is made up of 12 amino acids. Here the CDR3 reads CASSLPDGIWNF. The DNA of the CDR3 is TGTGCCAGCAGTTTACCAGACGGCATCTGGAACTTC.

V gene TRBV18 combines with J gene TRBJ1-2; tentative D call: TRBD1 (6 bases). Deletions cut 4 bases from V and 4 bases from J, with 10 bases between. The CDR3 covers 13 residues. Germline CDR1 and CDR2: KGHSH and LQKENI. CDR3 nucleotides: TGTGCCAGCTCACAACAGGGTCGCTATGGCTACACCTTC. It is translated as CASSQQGRYGYTF.

This clonotype showed up just a few times. This chain links TRBV11-2 with TRBJ2-1; TRBD1 matches 11 bases. J was trimmed by 7 bases and V by 5 bases; bases with no gene match: 7. Germline V gene data show CDR1 as SGHAT and CDR2 as FQNNGV. The CDR3 totals 15 residues. In nucleotides, the CDR3 is TGTGCCAGCAGCCCCGGACAGGGGGCTTCGAATGAGCAGTTCTTC. This codes for CASSPGQGASNEQFF.

At least ten counts were recorded for this clonotype. This chain uses TRBV7-9 with TRBJ2-3, with 8 bases identical to TRBD2. CDR1 and CDR2 (germline): SEHNR, FQNEAQ (reference sequence). V dropped 2 bases and J dropped 4; count of bases not matched to a gene: 5. CDR3 length equals 15 residues. This CDR3 reads CASSLTPGLADTQYF. The CDR3 region has the DNA TGTGCCAGCAGCTTAACTCCGGGACTAGCAGATACGCAGTATTTT.

This clonotype has a count of ten or more. The chain joins TRBV5-1 to TRBJ2-1, with 11 bases identical to TRBD2. There are 13 residues in the CDR3. Trimming removed 2 bases from V and 13 bases from J; junction bases left unmatched: 5. Germline lookup yields CDR1 SGHRS and CDR2 YFSETQ. The CDR3 protein is CASSFIAGGPQFF. CDR3 DNA sequence: TGCGCCAGCAGCTTCATAGCGGGAGGGCCCCAGTTCTTC.

The sample holds many counts of this clonotype. The CDR3 coding sequence is TGTGCCAGCAATCAGGGACAGGGGGACTATGGCTACACCTTC. Its protein product is CASNQGQGDYGYTF. This rearrangement joins TRBV25-1 to TRBJ1-2, with 11 bases that match TRBD1. The V gene's germline CDR1 is MGHDK and CDR2 SYGVNS. V shed 7 bases, J shed 3 bases, and the junction held 4 bases outside the gene matches. This CDR3 has 14 amino acids.

As to this clonotype: One base away lies a much larger clone, so this may be a sequencing read error. V is TRBV2 and J is TRBJ2-3, with a tentative D call TRBD2 (6 bases). The CDR3 has 19 residues. Germline values: CDR1 SNHLY, CDR2 FYNNEI. This chain's CDR3 is CASSEDPFLGGAHTDTEYF. The CDR3 DNA is TGTGCCAGCAGTGAAGACCCCTTCCTTGGCGGGGCTCACACAGATACGGAGTATTTT.